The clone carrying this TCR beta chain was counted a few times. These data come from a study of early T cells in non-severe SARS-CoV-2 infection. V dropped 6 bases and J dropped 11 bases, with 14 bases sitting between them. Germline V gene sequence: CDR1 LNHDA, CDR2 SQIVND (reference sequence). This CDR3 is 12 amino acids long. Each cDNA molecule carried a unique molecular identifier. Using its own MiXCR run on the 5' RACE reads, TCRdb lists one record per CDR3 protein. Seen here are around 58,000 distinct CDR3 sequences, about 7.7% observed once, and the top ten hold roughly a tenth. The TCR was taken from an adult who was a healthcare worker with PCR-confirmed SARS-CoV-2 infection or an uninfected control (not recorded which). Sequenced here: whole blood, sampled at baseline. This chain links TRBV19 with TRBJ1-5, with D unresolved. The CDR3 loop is CASRPRTFTQHF. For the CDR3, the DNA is TGTGCCAGTAGACCTCGGACCTTTACCCAGCATTTT.